Each of the 8 T cell receptor beta chains below was sequenced from the same sample in a study of cytomegalovirus exposure and HLA in healthy donors. Method: immunoSEQ multiplex PCR; TCRdb's copy keeps in-frame clones and lacks some. The table shows 55,000 to 75,000 clones, with 80% to 95% occurring only once. Source material: PBMCs. The receptors were sampled from a man between 18 and 29 years old in good health and CMV-seropositive.

This clone was seen just once. The chain recombines TRBV5-1 with TRBJ2-5; 10 nucleotides line up with TRBD2. The CDR3 covers 14 residues. V was pared by 3 bases and J by 5 bases, with 4 bases of the junction left unmatched. Germline V CDR1 and CDR2: SGHRS, YFSETQ. The CDR3 region is CASSYQGLAETQYF. The CDR3 DNA reads as TGCGCCAGCAGCTATCAGGGACTAGCGGAGACCCAGTACTTC.

This clone was counted a single time. This chain joins TRBV28 and TRBJ1-5, with 8 bases that match TRBD1. This CDR3 comprises 15 residues. Germline V lookup: CDR1 MDHEN, CDR2 SYDVKM. V shed 5 bases, J shed 3 bases, and the junction held 6 bases outside the gene matches. CDR3: CASSPTGAINQPQHF. Written as DNA, the CDR3 is TGTGCCAGCAGTCCGACAGGGGCGATCAATCAGCCCCAGCATTTT.

This rearrangement joins TRBV5-6 to TRBJ2-5, with a tentative D call TRBD2 (6 bases). From germline, CDR1 is SGHDT and CDR2 YYEEEE. V was trimmed by 0 bases and J by 7 bases, leaving 16 bases between them. The CDR3 has 15 amino acids. The CDR3 nucleotides are TGTGCCAGCAGCTTGGCGGGTGGGGTCGGGGGGACCCAGTACTTC. Protein: CASSLAGGVGGTQYF.

This sequence joins TRBV2 and TRBJ2-7; D is uncertain. CDR1 and CDR2 (germline): SNHLY, FYNNEI. Trimming removed 0 bases at V and 5 bases at J, with 14 bases between. The CDR3 is made up of 15 amino acids. The CDR3 loop reads CASSEAEASPHEQYF. The CDR3 DNA reads TGTGCCAGCAGTGAAGCAGAAGCTAGTCCCCACGAGCAGTACTTC.

V gene TRBV15 combines with J gene TRBJ1-4; unclear D gene. The V gene lost 8 bases and the J gene lost 6 bases, with 16 bases spanning the gap. The CDR3 has 14 amino acids. Per germline, CDR1 LNHNV and CDR2 YYDKDF (reference sequence). DNA for the CDR3: TGTGCCACCGGGCTTGTGGCCGGGGATGAAAAACTGTTTTTT. Translating gives CATGLVAGDEKLFF.

Only one count was recorded for this clone. A junction boundary mismatches the germline segment, possibly from a read error. J is TRBJ2-7 and V is TRBV18; D might be TRBD1 (5 bases). The CDR3 runs 16 residues. From germline, CDR1 is KGHSH and CDR2 LQKENI. In DNA, the CDR3 is TGTGCCAGCTCATCACCTTCGACAGATGCGACCTACGAGCAGTACTTC. As protein: CASSSPSTDATYEQYF.

The chain has TRBV27 and TRBJ2-7; 7 bases fit TRBD1. The germline CDR1 and CDR2 sequences are MNHEY and SMNVEV (reference sequence). J gave up 0 bases and V 4 bases, and 12 bases lay outside the gene matches. This CDR3 spans 17 amino acids. The CDR3 nucleotides are TGTGCCAGCAGTTGGGACAGACCCGGGTCCAGCTCCTACGAGCAGTACTTC. Translating it yields CASSWDRPGSSSYEQYF.

The chain has TRBV7-3 and TRBJ2-5; TRBD2 is a possible D gene (6 bases). CDR1 and CDR2 (germline): SGHTA, FQGTGA. This CDR3 spans 15 amino acids. Trimming shortened V by 3 bases and J by 3 bases, and 14 bases separated the two germline ends. The CDR3 region is CASSFIGSREETQYF. The DNA of the CDR3 is TGTGCCAGCAGCTTCATCGGGAGTAGGGAAGAGACCCAGTACTTC.